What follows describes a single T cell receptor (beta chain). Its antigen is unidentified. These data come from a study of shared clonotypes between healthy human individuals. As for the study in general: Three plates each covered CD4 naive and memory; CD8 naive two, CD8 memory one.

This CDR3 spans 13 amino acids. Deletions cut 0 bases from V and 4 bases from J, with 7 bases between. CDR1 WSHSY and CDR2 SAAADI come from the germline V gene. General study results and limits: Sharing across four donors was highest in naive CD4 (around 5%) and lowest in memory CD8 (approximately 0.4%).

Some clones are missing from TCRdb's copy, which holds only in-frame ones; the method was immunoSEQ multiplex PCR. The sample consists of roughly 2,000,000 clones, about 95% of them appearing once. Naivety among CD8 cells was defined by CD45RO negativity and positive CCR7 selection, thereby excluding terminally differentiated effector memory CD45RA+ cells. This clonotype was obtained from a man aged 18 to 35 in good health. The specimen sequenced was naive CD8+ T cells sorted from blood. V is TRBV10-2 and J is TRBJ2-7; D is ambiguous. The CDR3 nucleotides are TGCGCCAGCAGTGAGTCCCTCCATTACGAGCAGTACTTC. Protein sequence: CASSESLHYEQYF.